Below are 23 T cell receptor beta chains sequenced from a single sample in a study of blood T cell repertoires in COVID-19. The table came from immunoSEQ multiplex PCR; TCRdb's copy has only in-frame clones and leaves some out. The data contain around 220,000 clones, 75% to 85% of them singletons. Input material: PBMCs or T cells enriched from blood (not recorded which). The receptors come from a woman aged 40 to 55 with acute COVID-19.

The chain joins TRBV6-5 to TRBJ1-2; D is ambiguous. V lost 4 bases and J 7 bases, leaving 22 bases between the germline ends. The CDR3 sequence is 16 residues long. Looked up from germline, CDR1 is MNHEY and CDR2 is SVGAGI. CDR3 DNA sequence: TGTGCCAGCAGTTCCGCTCGCCCTGCGGGTAATGGTGGCTACACCTTC. It translates to CASSSARPAGNGGYTF.

This clone was counted only a few times. The gene calls are TRBV7-3 and TRBJ2-2, with a tentative D call TRBD2 (5 bases). V lost 3 bases, J lost 6 bases, and 8 bases lay in between. The CDR3 is 13 residues long. CDR1 and CDR2 from the germline V gene are SGHTA and FQGTGA. The CDR3 nucleotides read TGTGCCAGCAGCTTCACTAGAGCCGGGGAGCTGTTTTTT. It encodes CASSFTRAGELFF.

This chain links TRBV27 with TRBJ1-2, with TRBD1 as a possible D gene (6 bases). V was clipped by 4 bases and J by 4 bases, with 10 bases between them. Germline CDR1 and CDR2: MNHEY and SMNVEV (reference sequence). CDR3 size: 13 residues. The CDR3 DNA follows: TGTGCCAGCAGTTGGGAGACAGGCTATGGCTACACCTTC. Translated: CASSWETGYGYTF.

This clone came up once. V is TRBV27 and J is TRBJ1-1; a weak D match, TRBD1 (6 bases). Trimming removed 4 bases from V and 6 bases from J, with 18 bases in between. The CDR3 is 15 residues long. CDR1 and CDR2 (germline): MNHEY, SMNVEV (reference sequence). The DNA of the CDR3 is TGTGCCAGCAGTTCGACCCAGGGGTCGAGCGCTGAAGCTTTCTTT. Translating gives CASSSTQGSSAEAFF.

The V gene is TRBV28, the J gene TRBJ1-4, with D uncertain. Germline V gene sequence: CDR1 MDHEN, CDR2 SYDVKM. The CDR3 is made up of 17 amino acids. The V gene lost 3 bases and the J gene lost 8 bases, with 22 bases spanning the gap. The CDR3 region is CASSFSPYGGRGEKLFF. DNA for the CDR3: TGTGCCAGCAGTTTTTCGCCCTATGGAGGGCGCGGGGAAAAACTGTTTTTT.

This chain uses TRBV7-3 with TRBJ1-2, with D possibly matching TRBD1 (6 bases). Trimming stripped 7 bases from V and 2 bases from J, with 14 bases between. The CDR3 spans 14 residues. The V gene's germline CDR1 is SGHTA and CDR2 FQGTGA. The CDR3 spells CASTPRGANYGYTF. The CDR3, as DNA: TGTGCCAGCACCCCTCGGGGGGCCAACTATGGCTACACCTTC.

The rearrangement uses TRBV6-1 and TRBJ1-2, with 7 positions matching TRBD1. V was clipped by 3 bases and J by 0 bases; unmatched bases: 4. The germline gives CDR1 MNHNS, CDR2 SASEGT. The CDR3 spans 15 residues. The CDR3 coding sequence is TGTGCCAGCAGTGACACAGGGGCGCCTAACTATGGCTACACCTTC. It yields the protein CASSDTGAPNYGYTF.

This chain connects TRBV18 to TRBJ2-2, with D uncertain. Germline V lookup: CDR1 KGHSH, CDR2 LQKENI. V lost 5 bases to trimming and J lost 6 bases, with 7 bases between them. The CDR3 is 12 residues long. CDR3 residues: CASSIYSGELFF. Written as DNA, the CDR3 is TGTGCCAGCTCAATATACTCCGGGGAGCTGTTTTTT.

V is TRBV6-6 and J is TRBJ2-5; the D gene is possibly TRBD2 (6 bases). The CDR3 consists of 14 residues. The V end lost 6 bases, the J end lost 5 bases, and 16 bases lay between the germline ends. Germline loops: CDR1 MNHNY, CDR2 SVGAGI (reference sequence). The CDR3 protein is CASRDRSRGETQYF. CDR3 sequence (DNA): TGTGCCAGCAGAGACCGTTCACGGGGGGAGACCCAGTACTTC.

The chain has TRBV25-1 and TRBJ2-2; D gene ambiguous. V lost 3 bases and J 5 bases, leaving 7 bases between the germline ends. CDR1 and CDR2 from the germline V gene are MGHDK and SYGVNS. The CDR3 spans 13 residues. CDR3 sequence reads: CASSDSKTGELFF. The CDR3, as DNA: TGTGCCAGCAGTGACAGTAAAACCGGGGAGCTGTTTTTT. Complete variable domain (other parts from reference TRBV25-1 and TRBJ2-2): EADIYQTPRYLVIGTGKKITLECSQTMGHDKMYWYQQDPGMELHLIHYSYGVNSTEKGDLSSESTVSRIRTEHFPLTLESARPSHTSQYLCASSDSKTGELFFGEGSRLTVL.

The chain links TRBV6-6 to TRBJ1-3; TRBD1 aligns across 7 bases. Germline lookup yields CDR1 MNHNY and CDR2 SVGAGI (reference sequence). Trimming took 4 bases from V and 2 from J; bases not matched to a gene: 2. The CDR3 covers 14 residues. CDR3 residues: CASSSGQAGNTIYF. The CDR3 DNA follows: TGTGCCAGCAGTTCCGGACAGGCTGGAAACACCATATATTTT.

This chain uses TRBV27 with TRBJ1-1, with 11 bases lining up with TRBD1. Germline V gene data show CDR1 as MNHEY and CDR2 as SMNVEV (reference sequence). The CDR3 has 14 residues. J gave up 5 bases and V 10 bases, and 9 bases lay outside the gene matches. CDR3 in amino acids: CATRTGGGSTEAFF. CDR3 DNA sequence: TGTGCCACCCGGACAGGGGGCGGGAGTACTGAAGCTTTCTTT.

The chain links TRBV5-1 to TRBJ2-2, with D tentatively TRBD1 (6 bases). Germline CDR1 SGHRS, CDR2 YFSETQ. CDR3 length: 15 residues. Trimming removed 0 bases at V and 0 bases at J, with 6 bases between. The DNA for the CDR3 is TGCGCCAGCAGCTTGGGGACAGCGAACACCGGGGAGCTGTTTTTT. Translated: CASSLGTANTGELFF.

This chain links TRBV5-1 with TRBJ2-7, with 14 bases lining up with TRBD2. The CDR3 loop spans 17 amino acids. V gave up 4 bases and J gave up 0 bases; unmatched junction bases: 6. The germline CDR1 and CDR2 sequences are SGHRS and YFSETQ. In DNA, the CDR3 is TGCGCCAGCAGCCAGGGACTAGCGGGAGCGTACTCCTACGAGCAGTACTTC. Amino acids: CASSQGLAGAYSYEQYF.

Regarding this clone: This may be a read error: a much more frequent sequence differs by one nucleotide. The V and J genes are TRBV5-5 and TRBJ1-2; the match to TRBD1 covers 10 bases. CDR1 is SGHKS and CDR2 is YYEKEE in the germline V gene (reference sequence). CDR3 length: 13 residues. Trimming cost V 4 bases and J 4 bases; bases outside gene matches: 1. CDR3 coding DNA: TGTGCCAGCAGCCGGGACAGGGGCTATGGCTACACCTTC. It translates to CASSRDRGYGYTF. Filled out from reference TRBV5-5 and TRBJ1-2, the complete variable domain reads DAGVTQSPTHLIKTRGQQVTLRCSPISGHKSVSWYQQVLGQGPQFIFQYYEKEERGRGNFPDRFSARQFPNYSSELNVNALLLGDSALYLCASSRDRGYGYTFGSGTRLTVV.

The chain recombines TRBV29-1 with TRBJ1-2; the match to TRBD1 covers 7 bases. This CDR3 region has 12 residues. Unmatched junction bases numbered 0, after V lost 3 bases and J lost 2 bases. CDR1 and CDR2 (germline): SQVTM, ANQGSEA. For the CDR3, the DNA is TGCAGCGTTGACAGGGGGAACTATGGCTACACCTTC. It encodes CSVDRGNYGYTF.

This sequence joins TRBV5-6 and TRBJ2-7; D may be TRBD1 (6 bases). Germline CDR1 SGHDT, CDR2 YYEEEE. Trimming shortened V by 6 bases and J by 6 bases, and 16 bases separated the two germline ends. The CDR3 is 13 amino acids. CDR3 loop: CASTLGAEIEQYF. The CDR3 nucleotides read TGTGCCAGCACTTTGGGGGCTGAAATCGAGCAGTACTTC.

The chain has TRBV28 and TRBJ1-4; a weak D match, TRBD1 (6 bases). This CDR3 is 15 amino acids long. Germline loops: CDR1 MDHEN, CDR2 SYDVKM. Between the trimmed V and J ends, which lost 7 bases and 6 bases, there was a span of 18 bases. CDR3 nucleotide sequence: TGTGCCAGCACCCGTGGGGGGGGCGCCTATGAAAAACTGTTTTTT. It translates to CASTRGGGAYEKLFF.

The chain's CDR3 is CAISTSTDTQYF. CDR3 nucleotides: TGTGCCATCAGCACTAGCACAGATACGCAGTATTTT. The chain has TRBV10-3 and TRBJ2-3; D remains unclear. The CDR3 contains 12 residues. Germline V gene data show CDR1 as ENHRY and CDR2 as SYGVKD. V lost 6 bases to trimming and J lost 0 bases, with 4 bases between them.

V gene TRBV18 combines with J gene TRBJ2-1; 7 bases agree with TRBD1. V lost 6 bases to trimming and J lost 8 bases; unmatched junction nucleotides: 13. From germline, CDR1 is KGHSH and CDR2 LQKENI. The CDR3 has 15 residues. CDR3 amino acids: CASSPTGVRSHEQFF. The CDR3 DNA reads as TGTGCCAGCTCCCCTACAGGGGTGAGATCCCATGAGCAGTTCTTC.

V is TRBV5-4 and J is TRBJ1-2; D ambiguous. Germline assignment: CDR1 SGHNT and CDR2 YYREEE (reference sequence). With 1 base removed from V and 5 bases from J, the gap between germline ends came to 9 bases. The CDR3 runs to 13 residues. The CDR3 sequence: CASSLTALYGYTF. In DNA form, the CDR3 reads TGTGCCAGCAGCTTGACAGCCCTATATGGCTACACCTTC. Full variable domain (missing parts from reference TRBV5-4 and TRBJ1-2): ETGVTQSPTHLIKTRGQQVTLRCSSQSGHNTVSWYQQALGQGPQFIFQYYREEENGRGNFPPRFSGLQFPNYSSELNVNALELDDSALYLCASSLTALYGYTFGSGTRLTVV.

The rearrangement links TRBV19 to TRBJ2-3; D ambiguous. The CDR3 covers 17 residues. V dropped 0 bases and J dropped 0 bases, with 13 bases sitting between them. Germline V gene data show CDR1 as LNHDA and CDR2 as SQIVND (reference sequence). The DNA of the CDR3 is TGTGCCAGTAGTATAGACCCAACTCCACCCAGCACAGATACGCAGTATTTT. Translated, it gives CASSIDPTPPSTDTQYF.

This rearrangement joins TRBV5-4 to TRBJ1-1; TRBD1 matches at 7 bases. This CDR3 has 13 amino acids. The V gene's germline CDR1 is SGHNT and CDR2 YYREEE (reference sequence). Unmatched junction bases numbered 1, after V lost 4 bases and J lost 1 base. This CDR3 reads CASSKGANTEAFF. The CDR3, as DNA: TGTGCCAGCAGCAAGGGGGCGAACACTGAAGCTTTCTTT. Based on the CDR3 plus reference TRBV5-4 and TRBJ1-1, the full variable domain is ETGVTQSPTHLIKTRGQQVTLRCSSQSGHNTVSWYQQALGQGPQFIFQYYREEENGRGNFPPRFSGLQFPNYSSELNVNALELDDSALYLCASSKGANTEAFFGQGTRLTVV.